The 3 T cell receptor beta chains listed next were all sequenced from one sample in a study of T cell responses to AZD1222 COVID-19 vaccine. The table came from immunoSEQ multiplex PCR; TCRdb's copy has only in-frame clones and leaves some out. This table holds fewer than 200,000 clones, approximately 94% found once. Sequenced material: peripheral blood, taken 28 days after the second AZD1222 dose. The receptors shown here come from an adult who received the AZD1222 COVID-19 vaccine.

The V gene is TRBV5-1, the J gene TRBJ1-5, with D possibly being TRBD1 (6 bases). Trimming left V 5 bases short and J 0 bases short, with 12 bases between. Looked up from germline, CDR1 is SGHRS and CDR2 is YFSETQ. The CDR3 loop spans 15 amino acids. CDR3 sequence (DNA): TGCGCCAGCAGTCTACAGGGATATAGCAATCAGCCCCAGCATTTT. The encoded protein is CASSLQGYSNQPQHF.

The chain carries TRBV7-8 and TRBJ1-5; no definite D call. Germline CDR1 reads SGHVS; CDR2 reads FQNEAQ. The V gene lost 2 bases and the J gene lost 2 bases, with 4 bases spanning the gap. This CDR3 is 13 amino acids long. The CDR3 coding sequence is TGTGCCAGCAGCTTATCAGGCAATCAGCCCCAGCATTTT. It codes for CASSLSGNQPQHF.

The chain uses TRBV7-3 and TRBJ1-1; D possibly corresponds to TRBD1 (5 bases). Germline lookup yields CDR1 SGHTA and CDR2 FQGTGA. V dropped 5 bases and J dropped 0 bases, with 13 bases sitting between them. The CDR3 has 15 residues. The DNA of the CDR3 is TGTGCCAGCAGCCCCCTGGGGCGCATGAACACTGAAGCTTTCTTT. Protein sequence: CASSPLGRMNTEAFF.